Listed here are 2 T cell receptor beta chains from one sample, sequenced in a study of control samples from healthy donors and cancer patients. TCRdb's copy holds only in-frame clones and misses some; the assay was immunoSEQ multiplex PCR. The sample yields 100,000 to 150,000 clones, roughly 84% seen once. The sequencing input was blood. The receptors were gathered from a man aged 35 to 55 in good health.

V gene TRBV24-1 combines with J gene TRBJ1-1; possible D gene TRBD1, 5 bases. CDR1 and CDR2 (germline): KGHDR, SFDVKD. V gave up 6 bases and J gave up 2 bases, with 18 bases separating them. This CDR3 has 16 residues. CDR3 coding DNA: TGTGCCACCAGTCGGGACCCAGGTACAGTCAACACTGAAGCTTTCTTT. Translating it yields CATSRDPGTVNTEAFF.

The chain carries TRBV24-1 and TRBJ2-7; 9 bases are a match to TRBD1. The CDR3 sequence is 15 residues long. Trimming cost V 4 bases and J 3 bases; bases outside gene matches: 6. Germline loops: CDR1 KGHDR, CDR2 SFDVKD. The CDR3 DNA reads TGTGCCACCAGTGAGTCGACAGGGGGGTTCTACGAGCAGTACTTC. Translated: CATSESTGGFYEQYF.